The TCR beta chain under discussion was sequenced for a study of T cells in Graves' hyperthyroidism and ophthalmopathy. The authors obtained PBMCs from 10 ml of fresh peripheral blood. The CDR3 regions of TCR beta were amplified from RNA transcripts. The primer set for the first-round RT-PCR of the TCR CDR3 was HTBI. TCRdb re-called the multiplex PCR reads through MiXCR, storing one row per CDR3 protein. The sample lists around 600,000 distinct CDR3 sequences, roughly a sixth occurring once. As for this clonotype: The antigen remains undetermined.

Study-level results: Most thyroid clonotypes that were expanded above 0.001 also turned up in blood. Model-based prediction identified ophthalmopathy a median approximately 6.2 months prior to its onset.

Sequenced sample: blood. This clonotype was sampled from a woman aged 35 to 49 with Graves' ophthalmopathy.

The CDR3 DNA sequence: TGCAGCAGTGGGGCCAGCGGCCAAGAGACCCAGTACTTC. Protein product: CSSGASGQETQYF. The chain employs TRBV20-1 and TRBJ2-5; D assignment may be TRBD1 or TRBD2 (5 bases each). The germline gives CDR1 DFQATT, CDR2 SNEGSKA (reference sequence). This CDR3 contains 13 residues.